This T cell receptor (beta chain) is from a study of tumor and adjacent non-tumor tissue in lung cancer. Study context: On average, productive TCRbeta reads reached roughly 4.2 million per sample. Study-wide results and limits: Tumor tissue had significantly higher TCR diversity than normal lung.

A modified ARM-PCR protocol with three rounds of nested PCR amplified TCRbeta. Each CDR3 protein gets one entry after TCRdb re-called the multiplex PCR reads with MiXCR. The sample shows about 80,000 distinct CDR3 sequences, roughly 80% of them seen only once. On this clonotype itself: As yet, its antigen is unknown. Relative to the germline gene, one junction end is altered; a read error may explain this.

No cell sorting was done before RNA was extracted from the tissue. More than 3 cm separated this lung sample from the edge of the tumor. Between August and November 2014, newly diagnosed, chemotherapy-naive lung cancer patients underwent thoracic surgery in China. This CDR3 has 17 amino acids. In germline, CDR1 is SGHVS, CDR2 FQNEAQ. Sequenced material: distant non-tumor lung tissue. The sequence derives from a man aged 60 to 69 with non-small cell lung cancer. This chain joins TRBV7-8 and TRBJ2-7, with D perhaps matching TRBD1 or TRBD2 (6 bases each). CDR3 sequence (DNA): TGTACCAGCAACTTAGGGGGGATGTCGGGGTTCAACTACGAGCAGTACTTC. Translation gives CTSNLGGMSGFNYEQYF.